Shown below are 27 T cell receptor beta chains from a single sample sequenced in a study of T cell repertoires in cytomegalovirus infection. TCRdb re-called the reads with MiXCR, one entry per CDR3 protein. The sample lists fewer than 400,000 distinct CDR3 sequences; 15% to 20% were seen once. Specimen: PBMCs. These TCRs come from a human donor in good health (CMV status not recorded). Some clones in this sample may be carry-over from other donors' samples.

This clonotype came up once. In DNA form, the CDR3 reads TGTGCCATCAGGGGGACTAGCGGTAACAATGAGCAGTTCTTC. This gives the protein CAIRGTSGNNEQFF. This rearrangement joins TRBV10-3 to TRBJ2-1, with 11 bases that match TRBD2. The CDR3 spans 14 residues. Germline CDR1 is ENHRY and CDR2 is SYGVKD. Unmatched junction bases numbered 3, after V lost 6 bases and J lost 5 bases.

This clonotype was counted ten times or more. V and J are TRBV7-2 and TRBJ2-3; 7 bases line up with TRBD2. V shed 0 bases and J 4 bases; nucleotides not matched to a gene: 7. Germline values: CDR1 SGHTA, CDR2 FQGNSA. The CDR3 is 16 residues long. The CDR3 loop is CASSLAAGEFADTQYF. The CDR3 DNA reads TGTGCCAGCAGCTTAGCGGCGGGAGAGTTCGCAGATACGCAGTATTTT.

The rearrangement joins TRBV12-3 or TRBV12-4 to TRBJ2-2; 11 nucleotides line up with TRBD2. V was clipped by 4 bases and J by 2 bases; unmatched bases: 6. This CDR3 contains 17 residues. The CDR3 region is CASSSYTSGSNTGELFF. The CDR3 DNA reads as TGTGCCAGCAGTTCCTACACTAGCGGGAGTAACACCGGGGAGCTGTTTTTT.

This clonotype was observed many times. The V gene is TRBV7-2, the J gene TRBJ2-6; D is undetermined. V gave up 1 base and J gave up 12 bases, with 19 bases separating them. This CDR3 region has 16 residues. Germline CDR1 reads SGHTA; CDR2 reads FQGNSA. CDR3 region: CASSLVASAALSVLTF. The CDR3, as DNA: TGTGCCAGCAGCTTAGTGGCTTCGGCGGCCCTGAGCGTCCTGACTTTC.

This clonotype appeared a few times. The gene calls are TRBV11-2 and TRBJ1-4; D is uncertain. This CDR3 comprises 15 residues. Germline V gives CDR1 SGHAT, CDR2 FQNNGV. V was trimmed by 3 bases and J by 3 bases, leaving 11 bases between them. The CDR3 reads CASSLARVPNEKLFF. The DNA of the CDR3 is TGTGCCAGCAGCTTGGCGAGGGTGCCTAATGAAAAACTGTTTTTT. The full variable domain, completed using reference TRBV11-2 and TRBJ1-4, is EAGVAQSPRYKIIEKRQSVAFWCNPISGHATLYWYQQILGQGPKLLIQFQNNGVVDDSQLPKDRFSAERLKGVDSTLKIQPAKLEDSAVYLCASSLARVPNEKLFFGSGTQLSVL.

This clonotype has ten or more counts. The rearrangement uses TRBV12-3 or TRBV12-4 and TRBJ1-1; D ambiguous. The ends were cut back, 3 bases at V and 0 bases at J, with 8 bases in the middle. This CDR3 is built from 14 residues. CDR3 in DNA: TGTGCCAGCAGTTTCACCCAATTGAACACTGAAGCTTTCTTT. This sequence encodes CASSFTQLNTEAFF.

This clonotype was counted at least ten times. Its ends do not fully match the called genes, so a read error is possible. The V gene is TRBV7-6, the J gene TRBJ2-1; D remains ambiguous. This CDR3 spans 11 amino acids. Germline lookup yields CDR1 SGHVS and CDR2 FNYEAQ. CDR3 in amino acids: CASRDYNEQLF. CDR3 in DNA: TGTGCCAGCAGGGATTACAATGAGCAGCTCTTC.

This clonotype was picked up a small number of times. The chain uses TRBV7-9 and TRBJ2-6; D uncertain. The CDR3 runs to 17 residues. The ends were cut back, 9 bases at V and 0 bases at J, with 18 bases in the middle. Germline CDR1 is SEHNR and CDR2 is FQNEAQ (reference sequence). CDR3 in DNA: TGTGCCAGGAGAGACGGTTACACCAGCTCTGGGGCCAACGTCCTGACTTTC. Amino acids: CARRDGYTSSGANVLTF. Complete variable domain (other parts from reference TRBV7-9 and TRBJ2-6): DTGVSQNPRHKITKRGQNVTFRCDPISEHNRLYWYRQTLGQGPEFLTYFQNEAQLEKSRLLSDRFSAERPKGSFSTLEIQRTEQGDSAMYLCARRDGYTSSGANVLTFGAGSRLTVL.

The sample holds a few counts of this clonotype. The chain joins TRBV5-1 to TRBJ2-7; TRBD2 is a possible D gene (5 bases). Germline CDR1 and CDR2: SGHRS and YFSETQ. With 5 bases removed from V and 3 bases from J, the gap between germline ends came to 15 bases. The CDR3 contains 14 residues. CDR3 sequence (DNA): TGCGCCAGCAGAGAGGGTCCCCACGACTACGAGCAGTACTTC. Translating it yields CASREGPHDYEQYF.

This clonotype was counted between two and nine times. The rearrangement links TRBV7-9 to TRBJ2-3; 7 nucleotides line up with TRBD1. Germline lookup yields CDR1 SEHNR and CDR2 FQNEAQ (reference sequence). This CDR3 contains 15 residues. The V and J ends lost 8 bases and 2 bases, in that order; junction bases with no gene match: 10. CDR3 loop: CASASDRILTDTQYF. CDR3 coding DNA: TGTGCCAGCGCCTCGGACAGGATCCTCACAGATACGCAGTATTTT.

CDR3 nucleotide sequence: TGTGCCAGCAGTACAACTAGCGGGGGCCGCCAAGAGACCCAGTACTTC. It yields the protein CASSTTSGGRQETQYF. The J gene is TRBJ2-5, the V gene TRBV2; 11 nucleotides line up with TRBD2. CDR1 SNHLY and CDR2 FYNNEI come from the germline V gene. The CDR3 covers 16 residues. J lost 1 base, V lost 5 bases, and 6 bases had no gene match.

This clonotype turned up a few times. The chain joins TRBV4-1 to TRBJ2-3, with 8 positions matching TRBD1. The ends lost 5 bases at V and 1 base at J; junction bases unmatched: 8. In germline, CDR1 is MGHRA, CDR2 YSYEKL. The CDR3 spans 16 residues. The CDR3 protein is CASSNQDRDGTDTQYF. DNA for the CDR3: TGCGCCAGCAGCAATCAGGACAGGGATGGCACAGATACGCAGTATTTT.

This clonotype was detected many times. V gene TRBV7-8 combines with J gene TRBJ2-2, with D possibly being TRBD1 (6 bases). The CDR3 runs 15 residues. Trimming removed 5 bases at V and 4 bases at J, with 14 bases between. Germline CDR1 SGHVS, CDR2 FQNEAQ. The CDR3 region is CASSPTWTVTGELFF. CDR3 nucleotides: TGTGCCAGCAGCCCCACTTGGACAGTCACCGGGGAGCTGTTTTTT.

The genes are TRBV20-1 and TRBJ2-7; D may be TRBD1 or TRBD2 (5 bases each). The germline V gene encodes CDR1 DFQATT and CDR2 SNEGSKA (reference sequence). V lost 2 bases and J 6 bases, leaving 17 bases between the germline ends. This CDR3 is built from 14 residues. CDR3 in amino acids: CSARPPGLASEQYF. The CDR3, as DNA: TGCAGTGCTAGACCTCCGGGGCTAGCAAGCGAGCAGTACTTC.

A few counts support this clonotype. The V and J genes are TRBV7-9 and TRBJ2-7; D gene unclear. The V end lost 8 bases, the J end lost 5 bases, and 13 bases lay between the germline ends. Germline CDR1 reads SEHNR; CDR2 reads FQNEAQ (reference sequence). The CDR3 runs to 12 residues. CDR3 sequence: CASGLDGDEQYF. The CDR3 bases are TGTGCCAGCGGGCTAGACGGCGACGAGCAGTACTTC.

In its sample, this clonotype was seen many times. The J gene is TRBJ1-1, the V gene TRBV20-1; TRBD1 is a possible D gene (5 bases). The CDR3 totals 15 residues. Germline V gene data show CDR1 as DFQATT and CDR2 as SNEGSKA (reference sequence). Trimming pared 8 bases from V and 5 bases from J, leaving 24 bases between. The CDR3 loop is CSLQGTTPRRTEAFF. In nucleotides, the CDR3 is TGCAGTCTCCAGGGAACGACCCCCCGGCGTACTGAAGCTTTCTTT.

This clonotype was seen repeatedly, ten times or more. The chain couples TRBV7-6 to TRBJ1-1; D call uncertain. This CDR3 comprises 14 residues. The germline CDR1 and CDR2 sequences are SGHVS and FNYEAQ. The germline V and J ends were trimmed by 1 base and 0 bases, with 6 bases remaining between them. CDR3 coding DNA: TGTGCCAGCAGCTTAGTGCCAGTGAACACTGAAGCTTTCTTT. As protein: CASSLVPVNTEAFF.

This clonotype was seen a few times. The chain couples TRBV18 to TRBJ2-7; D uncertain. The CDR3 consists of 14 residues. CDR1 KGHSH and CDR2 LQKENI come from the germline V gene. Deletions cut 0 bases from V and 2 bases from J, with 8 bases between. The CDR3 nucleotides read TGTGCCAGCTCACCACCGACGCCCCCCTACGAGCAGTACTTC. Translated, it gives CASSPPTPPYEQYF.

The sample holds many counts of this clonotype. J is TRBJ1-5 and V is TRBV15; 8 bases are shared with TRBD1. The length of the CDR3 is 13 residues. The V gene's germline CDR1 is LNHNV and CDR2 YYDKDF (reference sequence). The V and J ends lost 0 bases and 15 bases, in that order; junction bases with no gene match: 7. The CDR3 region is CATSRDRLDRVHF. The CDR3, as DNA: TGTGCCACCAGCAGAGATCGTTTGGACAGGGTGCATTTT.

The chain joins TRBV20-1 to TRBJ2-1; tentatively, D is TRBD1 or TRBD2 (5 bases each). CDR1 is DFQATT, CDR2 SNEGSKA, per germline (reference sequence). V dropped 3 bases and J dropped 9 bases, with 12 bases sitting between them. The CDR3 extends over 12 amino acids. The CDR3 protein is CSASLLRGEQFF. CDR3 in DNA: TGCAGTGCTAGCCTACTGAGGGGTGAGCAGTTCTTC.

The CDR3 loop reads CASSPLSTSGLGNEQFF. DNA for the CDR3: TGTGCCAGCTCACCACTCAGCACTAGCGGGCTTGGGAATGAGCAGTTCTTC. The rearrangement joins TRBV18 to TRBJ2-1; 9 bases map to TRBD2. The CDR3 is made up of 17 amino acids. V lost 1 base, J lost 7 bases, and 11 bases stayed unmatched. Germline loops: CDR1 KGHSH, CDR2 LQKENI. The whole variable domain, filled in from reference TRBV18 and TRBJ2-1, reads NAGVMQNPRHLVRRRGQEARLRCSPMKGHSHVYWYRQLPEEGLKFMVYLQKENIIDESGMPKERFSAEFPKEGPSILRIQQVVRGDSAAYFCASSPLSTSGLGNEQFFGPGTRLTVL.

The chain links TRBV20-1 to TRBJ2-1; no definite D call. The CDR3 loop spans 16 amino acids. Germline V lookup: CDR1 DFQATT, CDR2 SNEGSKA (reference sequence). Trimming pared 0 bases from V and 1 base from J, leaving 13 bases between. The DNA for the CDR3 is TGCAGTGCTAGAGACGTTGCGGAGCCTTCCTACAATGAGCAGTTCTTC. This gives the protein CSARDVAEPSYNEQFF.

Here the CDR3 reads CASSQFPTQGGNEKLFF. The CDR3 coding sequence is TGTGCCAGCAGCCAATTCCCCACACAGGGTGGGAATGAAAAACTGTTTTTT. This rearrangement joins TRBV4-2 to TRBJ1-4; D is perhaps TRBD1 (6 bases). Germline-derived CDR1 and CDR2 are LGHNA and YNFKEQ. V shed 2 bases and J shed 5 bases, with 18 bases lying between them. The CDR3 consists of 17 residues.

The rearrangement uses TRBV11-2 and TRBJ2-3; the D call may be TRBD1 or TRBD2 (5 bases each). CDR3 length equals 15 residues. Germline V gives CDR1 SGHAT, CDR2 FQNNGV. V lost 5 bases and J 2 bases, leaving 14 bases between the germline ends. The CDR3 coding sequence is TGTGCCAGCAGCCCGGGACGCCAACCCACAGATACGCAGTATTTT. It encodes CASSPGRQPTDTQYF.

This clonotype was found a few times. J is TRBJ1-2 and V is TRBV18, with D possibly being TRBD1 (6 bases). Germline loops: CDR1 KGHSH, CDR2 LQKENI. The CDR3 is 14 amino acids. The germline V and J ends were trimmed by 6 bases and 8 bases, with 19 bases remaining between them. The CDR3 sequence is CASSQDRSYGGYTF. CDR3 coding DNA: TGTGCCAGCTCTCAAGACAGGTCATATGGCGGCTACACCTTC.

This rearrangement joins TRBV28 to TRBJ1-5; D is unclear. This CDR3 region has 14 residues. Germline CDR1 MDHEN, CDR2 SYDVKM. V was pared by 6 bases and J by 3 bases, with 12 bases between. The CDR3 DNA is TGTGCCAGCAGGCCAGGAAGTATCAATCAGCCCCAGCATTTT. It encodes CASRPGSINQPQHF.

This clonotype came up many times. The rearrangement uses TRBV7-8 and TRBJ2-7; perhaps D is TRBD1 or TRBD2 (6 bases each). From germline, CDR1 is SGHVS and CDR2 FQNEAQ. CDR3 length: 14 residues. The V end lost 4 bases, the J end lost 5 bases, and 15 bases lay between the germline ends. In DNA, the CDR3 is TGTGCCAGCAGCTCCTCGGGGGCCAGCCACGAGCAGTACTTC. Encoded protein: CASSSSGASHEQYF.